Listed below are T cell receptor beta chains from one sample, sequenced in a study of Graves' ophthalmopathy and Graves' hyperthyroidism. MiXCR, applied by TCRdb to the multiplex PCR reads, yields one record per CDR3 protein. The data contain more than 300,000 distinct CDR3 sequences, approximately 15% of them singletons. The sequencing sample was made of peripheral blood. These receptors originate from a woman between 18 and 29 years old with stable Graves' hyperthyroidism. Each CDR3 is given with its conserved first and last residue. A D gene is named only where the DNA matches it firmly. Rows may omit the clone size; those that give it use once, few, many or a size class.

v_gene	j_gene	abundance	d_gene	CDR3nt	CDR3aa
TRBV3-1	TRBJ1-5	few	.	TGTGCCAGCAGCCCTGACAGCAATCGGCCCCAGCATTTT	CASSPDSNRPQHF
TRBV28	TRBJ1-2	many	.	TGTGCCAGCAGTTTATTAGGGCCAGCAAGCGGGGCTAACTATGGCTACACCTTC	CASSLLGPASGANYGYTF
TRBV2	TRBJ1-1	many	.	TGTGCCAGCAGGTCCTCTTGGCAGGGTGAAGCTTTCTTT	CASRSSWQGEAFF
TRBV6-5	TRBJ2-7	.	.	TGTGGCAGCAGTTCATCCGGTTTTTCACCCCTCCACTTC	CGSSSSGFSPLHF
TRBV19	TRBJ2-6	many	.	TGTGCCAGTAGTATAAGGGCTGGGGCCAACGTCCTGACTTTC	CASSIRAGANVLTF
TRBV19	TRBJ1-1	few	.	TGTGCCAGTAGTATAGAGGCCGGGACAAAAGTAGGAGCTTTCTTT	CASSIEAGTKVGAFF
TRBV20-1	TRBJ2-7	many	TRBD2	TGCAGTGCTAGCTCCGGGACTAGCGGGGCCCCCTACGAGCAGTACTTC	CSASSGTSGAPYEQYF
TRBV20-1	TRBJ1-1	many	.	TGCAGTGCTAGAGATACGAGTAGCACTGAAGCTTTCTTT	CSARDTSSTEAFF
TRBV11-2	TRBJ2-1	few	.	TGTGCCAGCAGAAACAACGATCATAGCTTCTCCTACAATGAGCAGTTCTTC	CASRNNDHSFSYNEQFF
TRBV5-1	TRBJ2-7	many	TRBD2	TGCGCCAGCTCACTAGCGGGGGGGCAAGACGAGCAGTACTTC	CASSLAGGQDEQYF
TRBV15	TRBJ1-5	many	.	TGTGCCACCAGCAGAGATTTCGCAGGGGAACAAGATCAGCCCCAGCATTTT	CATSRDFAGEQDQPQHF
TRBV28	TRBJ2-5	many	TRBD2	TGTGCCAGCAGTCTGGGGCCTACTAGCGGGGCTACGTACCAAGAGACCCAGTACTTC	CASSLGPTSGATYQETQYF
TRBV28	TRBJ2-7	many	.	TGTGCCAGCAGTTTTGCGCTCACAGAGGTTACCTACGAGCAGTACTTC	CASSFALTEVTYEQYF
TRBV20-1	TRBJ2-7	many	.	TGCAGTGCTAGGACGGTCACCTACGAGCAGTACTTC	CSARTVTYEQYF
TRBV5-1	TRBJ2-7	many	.	TGCGCCAGCAGCTTGCACCCCTGGACGAACTACGAGCAGTACTTC	CASSLHPWTNYEQYF
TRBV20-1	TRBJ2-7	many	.	TGCAGTGCTCAAAGCATTAGGAACCCCTCCAACGAGCAGTACTTC	CSAQSIRNPSNEQYF
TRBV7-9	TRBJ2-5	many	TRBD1	TGTGCCAGCAGCAACGTAGACAGGGGGCAAGAGACCCAGTACTTC	CASSNVDRGQETQYF
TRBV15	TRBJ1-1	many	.	TGTGCCACCAGCACCCTCGTCATTACAGGTGGGGTAGACACTGAAGCTTTCTTT	CATSTLVITGGVDTEAFF
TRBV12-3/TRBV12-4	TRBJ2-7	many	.	TGTGCCACCACCTCGGGCTACGAGCAGTACTTC	CATTSGYEQYF
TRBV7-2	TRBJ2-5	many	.	TGTGCCAGCAGCTTATACGCCTTGCTACAAGAGACCCAGTACTTC	CASSLYALLQETQYF
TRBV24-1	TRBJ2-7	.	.	TGTGCCACCAGTGACATCTATGACGAGCAGTACTTC	CATSDIYDEQYF
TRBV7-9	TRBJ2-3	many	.	TGTGCCAGCAGCTCCCTGACAAGGGCAACAGATACGCAGTATTTT	CASSSLTRATDTQYF